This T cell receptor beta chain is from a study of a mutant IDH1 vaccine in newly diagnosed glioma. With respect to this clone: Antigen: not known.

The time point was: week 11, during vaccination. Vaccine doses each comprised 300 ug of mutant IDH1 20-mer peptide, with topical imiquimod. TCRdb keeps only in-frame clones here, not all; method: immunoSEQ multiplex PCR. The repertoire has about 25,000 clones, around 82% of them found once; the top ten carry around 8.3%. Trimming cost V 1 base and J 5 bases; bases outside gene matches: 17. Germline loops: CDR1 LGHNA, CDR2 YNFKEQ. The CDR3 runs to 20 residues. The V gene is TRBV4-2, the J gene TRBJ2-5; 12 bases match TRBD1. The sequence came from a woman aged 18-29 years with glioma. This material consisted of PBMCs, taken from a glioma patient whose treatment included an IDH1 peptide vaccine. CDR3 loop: CASSQVLGQGASGGQETQYF. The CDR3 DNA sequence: TGTGCCAGCAGCCAAGTCTTGGGACAGGGGGCTTCTGGTGGGCAGGAGACCCAGTACTTC.